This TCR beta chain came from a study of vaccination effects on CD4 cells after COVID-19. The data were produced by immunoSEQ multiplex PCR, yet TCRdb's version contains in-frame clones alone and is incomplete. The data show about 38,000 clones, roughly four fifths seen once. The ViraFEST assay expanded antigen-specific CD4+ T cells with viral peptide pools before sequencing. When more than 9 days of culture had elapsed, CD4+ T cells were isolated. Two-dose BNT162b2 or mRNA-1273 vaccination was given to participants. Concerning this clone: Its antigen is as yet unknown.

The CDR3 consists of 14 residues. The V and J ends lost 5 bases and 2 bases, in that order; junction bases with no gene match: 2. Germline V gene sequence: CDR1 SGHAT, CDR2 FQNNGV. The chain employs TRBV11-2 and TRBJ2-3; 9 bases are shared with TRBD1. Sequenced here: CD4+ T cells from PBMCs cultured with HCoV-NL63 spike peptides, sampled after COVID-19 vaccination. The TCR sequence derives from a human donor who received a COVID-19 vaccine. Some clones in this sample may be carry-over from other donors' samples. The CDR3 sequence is CASSGQGITDTQYF. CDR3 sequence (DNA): TGTGCCAGCAGCGGACAGGGGATCACAGATACGCAGTATTTT.